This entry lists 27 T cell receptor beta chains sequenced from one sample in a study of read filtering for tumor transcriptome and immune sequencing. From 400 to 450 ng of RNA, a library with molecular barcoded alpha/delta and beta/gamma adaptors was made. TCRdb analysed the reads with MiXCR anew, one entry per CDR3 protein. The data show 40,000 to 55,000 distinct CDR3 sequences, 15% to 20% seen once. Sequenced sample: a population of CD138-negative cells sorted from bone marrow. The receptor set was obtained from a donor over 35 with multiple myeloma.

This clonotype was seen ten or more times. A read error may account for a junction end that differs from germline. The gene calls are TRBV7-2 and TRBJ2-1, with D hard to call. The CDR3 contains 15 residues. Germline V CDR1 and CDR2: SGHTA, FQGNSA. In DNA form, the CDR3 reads TGTGCCGGCAGCTTAGCCTGGAGCTCCTACAATGAGCAGTTCTTC. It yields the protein CAGSLAWSSYNEQFF.

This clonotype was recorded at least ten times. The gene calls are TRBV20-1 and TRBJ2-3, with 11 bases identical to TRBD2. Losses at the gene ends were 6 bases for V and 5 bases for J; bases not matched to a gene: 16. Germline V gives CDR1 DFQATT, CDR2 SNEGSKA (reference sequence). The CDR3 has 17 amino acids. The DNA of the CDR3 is TGCAGTGCCCCGCCCGGACTAGCGGGCCCCAAGGGAGATACGCAGTATTTT. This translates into CSAPPGLAGPKGDTQYF.

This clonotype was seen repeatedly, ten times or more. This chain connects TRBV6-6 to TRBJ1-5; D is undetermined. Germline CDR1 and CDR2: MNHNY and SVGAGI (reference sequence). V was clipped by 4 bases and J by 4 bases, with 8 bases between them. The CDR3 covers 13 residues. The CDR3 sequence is CASSFTENQPQHF. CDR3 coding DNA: TGTGCCAGCAGTTTTACAGAAAATCAGCCCCAGCATTTT.

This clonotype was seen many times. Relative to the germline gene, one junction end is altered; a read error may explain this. The CDR3 DNA reads as TGTGCTAGCAGTCTTACGCTAAGAGTGGGCTCTTACAATGAGCAGTTCTTC. Encoded protein: CASSLTLRVGSYNEQFF. V and J are TRBV7-7 and TRBJ2-1, with D unresolved. This CDR3 spans 17 amino acids. Germline V lookup: CDR1 SSHAT, CDR2 FNYEAQ (reference sequence).

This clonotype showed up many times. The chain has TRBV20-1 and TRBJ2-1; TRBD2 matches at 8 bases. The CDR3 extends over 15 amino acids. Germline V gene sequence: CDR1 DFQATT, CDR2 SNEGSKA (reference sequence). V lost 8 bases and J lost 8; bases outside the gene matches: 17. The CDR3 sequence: CSFPWVRGSGDEQFF. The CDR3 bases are TGCAGTTTTCCGTGGGTCCGGGGTAGCGGGGATGAGCAGTTCTTC.

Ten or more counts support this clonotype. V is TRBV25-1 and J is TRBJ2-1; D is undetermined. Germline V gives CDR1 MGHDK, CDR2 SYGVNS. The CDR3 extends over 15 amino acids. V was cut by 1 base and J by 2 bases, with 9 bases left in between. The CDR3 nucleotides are TGTGCCAGCAGTGAATTGGGCAAACCCTACAATGAGCAGTTCTTC. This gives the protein CASSELGKPYNEQFF. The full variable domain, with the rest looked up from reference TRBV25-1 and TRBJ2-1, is EADIYQTPRYLVIGTGKKITLECSQTMGHDKMYWYQQDPGMELHLIHYSYGVNSTEKGDLSSESTVSRIRTEHFPLTLESARPSHTSQYLCASSELGKPYNEQFFGPGTRLTVL.

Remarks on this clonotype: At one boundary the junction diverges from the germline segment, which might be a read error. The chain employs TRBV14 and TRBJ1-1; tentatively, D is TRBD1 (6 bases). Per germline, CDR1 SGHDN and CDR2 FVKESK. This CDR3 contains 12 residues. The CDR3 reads CATSLRGGRAFF. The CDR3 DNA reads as TGTGCCACCAGCCTGAGGGGGGGGCGAGCTTTCTTT. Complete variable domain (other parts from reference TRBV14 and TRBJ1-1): EAGVTQFPSHSVIEKGQTVTLRCDPISGHDNLYWYRRVMGKEIKFLLHFVKESKQDESGMPNNRFLAERTGGTYSTLKVQPAELEDSGVYFCATSLRGGRAFFGQGTRLTVV.

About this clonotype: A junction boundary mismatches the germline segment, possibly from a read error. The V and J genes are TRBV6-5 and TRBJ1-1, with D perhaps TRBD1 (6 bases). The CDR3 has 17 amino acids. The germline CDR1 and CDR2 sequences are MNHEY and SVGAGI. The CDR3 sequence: CARSYSGTTGPRRISFF. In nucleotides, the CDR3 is TGTGCCAGGAGTTACTCGGGAACGACAGGCCCGAGAAGAATATCTTTCTTT.

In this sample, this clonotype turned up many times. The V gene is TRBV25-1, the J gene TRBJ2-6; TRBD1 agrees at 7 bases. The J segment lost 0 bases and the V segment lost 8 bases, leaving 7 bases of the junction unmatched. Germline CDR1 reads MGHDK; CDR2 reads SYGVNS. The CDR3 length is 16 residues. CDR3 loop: CASLGQESSGANVLTF. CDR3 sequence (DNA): TGTGCCAGCCTTGGACAGGAGAGCTCTGGGGCCAACGTCCTGACTTTC.

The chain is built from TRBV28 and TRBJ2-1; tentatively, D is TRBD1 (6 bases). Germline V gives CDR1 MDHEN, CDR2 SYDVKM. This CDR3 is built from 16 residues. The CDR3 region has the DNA TGTGTCAGTTGGAGCTCCAGGACAGTGGGGTACAATGAGCAGTTCTTC. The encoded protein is CVSWSSRTVGYNEQFF.

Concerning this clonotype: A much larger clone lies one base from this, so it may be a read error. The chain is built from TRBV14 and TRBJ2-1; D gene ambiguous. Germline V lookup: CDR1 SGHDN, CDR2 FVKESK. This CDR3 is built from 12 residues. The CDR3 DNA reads TGTGCCAGCACGAACACCTACAGTGAGCAGTTCTTC. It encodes CASTNTYSEQFF. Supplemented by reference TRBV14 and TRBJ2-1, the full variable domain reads EAGVTQFPSHSVIEKGQTVTLRCDPISGHDNLYWYRRVMGKEIKFLLHFVKESKQDESGMPNNRFLAERTGGTYSTLKVQPAELEDSGVYFCASTNTYSEQFFGPGTRLTVL.

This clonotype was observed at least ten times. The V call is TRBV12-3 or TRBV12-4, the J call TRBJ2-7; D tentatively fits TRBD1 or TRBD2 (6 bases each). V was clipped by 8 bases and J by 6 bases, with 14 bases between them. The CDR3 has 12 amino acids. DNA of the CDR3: TGTGCCAGCCGCCTAGGGGGGTCCGAGCAGTACTTC. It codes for CASRLGGSEQYF.

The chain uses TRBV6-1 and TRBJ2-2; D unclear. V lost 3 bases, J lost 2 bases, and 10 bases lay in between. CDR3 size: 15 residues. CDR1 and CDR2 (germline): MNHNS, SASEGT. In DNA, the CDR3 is TGTGCCAGCAGTGAGAAGAGACGTAACACCGGGGAGCTGTTTTTT. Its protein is CASSEKRRNTGELFF.

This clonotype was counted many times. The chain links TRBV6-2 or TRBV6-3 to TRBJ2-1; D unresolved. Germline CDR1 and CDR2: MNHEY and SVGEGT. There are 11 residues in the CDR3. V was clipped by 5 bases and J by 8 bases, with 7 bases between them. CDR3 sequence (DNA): TGTGCCAGCAGTCTAGAGGATGAGCAGTTCTTC. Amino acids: CASSLEDEQFF.

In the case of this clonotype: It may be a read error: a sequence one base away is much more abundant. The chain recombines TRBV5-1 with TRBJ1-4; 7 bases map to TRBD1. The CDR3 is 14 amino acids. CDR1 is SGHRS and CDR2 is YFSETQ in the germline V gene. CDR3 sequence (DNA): TGCGCCAGCAGCTTGGAGCAGGGGGATGAAGAACTGTTTTTT. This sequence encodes CASSLEQGDEELFF.

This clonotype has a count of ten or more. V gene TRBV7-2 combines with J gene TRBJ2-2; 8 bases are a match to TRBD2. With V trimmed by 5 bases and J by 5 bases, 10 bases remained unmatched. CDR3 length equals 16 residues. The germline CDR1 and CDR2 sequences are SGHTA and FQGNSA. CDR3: CASSRTGRAETGELFF. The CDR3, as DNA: TGTGCCAGCAGCCGCACCGGGAGGGCCGAGACCGGGGAGCTGTTTTTT.

The CDR3 here is CSVQQAGATDTQYF. The CDR3 nucleotides are TGCAGCGTTCAACAAGCGGGAGCCACAGATACGCAGTATTTT. The chain recombines TRBV29-1 with TRBJ2-3, with 8 nucleotides matching TRBD2. Germline V gene data show CDR1 as SQVTM and CDR2 as ANQGSEA. CDR3 size: 14 residues. The J segment lost 2 bases and the V segment lost 5 bases, leaving 6 bases of the junction unmatched.

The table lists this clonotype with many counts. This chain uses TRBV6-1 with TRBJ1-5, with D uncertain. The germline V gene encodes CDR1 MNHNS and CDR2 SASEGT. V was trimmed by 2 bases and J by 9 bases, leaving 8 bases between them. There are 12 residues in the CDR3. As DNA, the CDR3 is TGTGCCAGCAGTGAACTACGCGGGCCCCAGCATTTT. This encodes CASSELRGPQHF.

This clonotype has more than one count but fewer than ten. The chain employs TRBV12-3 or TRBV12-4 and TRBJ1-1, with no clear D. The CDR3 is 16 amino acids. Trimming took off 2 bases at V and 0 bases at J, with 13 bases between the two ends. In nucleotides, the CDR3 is TGTGCCAGCAGTTTAAACGGGGAGAGGATGAACACTGAAGCTTTCTTT. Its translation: CASSLNGERMNTEAFF.

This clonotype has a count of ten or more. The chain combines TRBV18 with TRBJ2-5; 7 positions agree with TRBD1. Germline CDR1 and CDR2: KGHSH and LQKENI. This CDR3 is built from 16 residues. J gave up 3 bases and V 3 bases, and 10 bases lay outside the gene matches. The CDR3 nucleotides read TGTGCCAGCTCACCTTCTATAGGGGACAGCGAAGAGACCCAGTACTTC. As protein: CASSPSIGDSEETQYF. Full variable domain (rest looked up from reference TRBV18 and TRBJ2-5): NAGVMQNPRHLVRRRGQEARLRCSPMKGHSHVYWYRQLPEEGLKFMVYLQKENIIDESGMPKERFSAEFPKEGPSILRIQQVVRGDSAAYFCASSPSIGDSEETQYFGPGTRLLVL.

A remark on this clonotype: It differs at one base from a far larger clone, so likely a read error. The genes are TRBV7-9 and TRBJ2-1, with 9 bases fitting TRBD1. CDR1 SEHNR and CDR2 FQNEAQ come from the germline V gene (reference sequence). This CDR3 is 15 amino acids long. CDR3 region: CASSFDRGSYNGQFF. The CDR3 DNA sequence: TGTGCCAGCAGCTTTGACAGGGGGTCCTACAATGGGCAGTTCTTC.

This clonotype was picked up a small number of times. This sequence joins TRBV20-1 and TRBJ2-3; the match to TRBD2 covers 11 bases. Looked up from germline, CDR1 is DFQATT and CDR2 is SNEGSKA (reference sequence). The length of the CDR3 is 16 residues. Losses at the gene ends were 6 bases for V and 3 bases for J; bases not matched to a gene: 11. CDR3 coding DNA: TGCAGTGCCGCTCTTACTAGCGGGAGAAGGACAGATACGCAGTATTTT. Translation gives CSAALTSGRRTDTQYF.

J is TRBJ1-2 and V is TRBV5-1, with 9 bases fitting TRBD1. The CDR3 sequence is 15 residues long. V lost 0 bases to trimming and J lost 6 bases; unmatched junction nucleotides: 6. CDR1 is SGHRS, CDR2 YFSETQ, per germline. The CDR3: CASSLVGTGRDGYTF. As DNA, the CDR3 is TGCGCCAGCAGCTTGGTCGGGACAGGGCGTGATGGCTACACCTTC.

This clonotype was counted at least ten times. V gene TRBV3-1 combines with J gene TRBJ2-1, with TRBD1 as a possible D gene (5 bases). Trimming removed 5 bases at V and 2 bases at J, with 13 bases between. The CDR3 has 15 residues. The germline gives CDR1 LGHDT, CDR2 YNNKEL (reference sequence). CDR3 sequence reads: CASSNTGSAYNEQFF. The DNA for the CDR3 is TGTGCCAGCAGCAACACAGGTTCCGCCTACAATGAGCAGTTCTTC.

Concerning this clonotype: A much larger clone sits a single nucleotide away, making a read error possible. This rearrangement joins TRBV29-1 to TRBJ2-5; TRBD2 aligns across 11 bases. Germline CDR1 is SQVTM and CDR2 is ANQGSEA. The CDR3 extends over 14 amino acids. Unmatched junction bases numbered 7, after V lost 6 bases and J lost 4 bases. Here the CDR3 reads CSVTSGGPTETQYF. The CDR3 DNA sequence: TGCAGCGTCACTAGCGGGGGACCTACAGAGACCCAGTACTTC.

In nucleotides, the CDR3 is TGTGCCAGCAGCCCCGGGGAAGGGAGAGAGACCCAGTACTTC. It encodes CASSPGEGRETQYF. The chain is built from TRBV28 and TRBJ2-5; D is perhaps TRBD2 (5 bases). The CDR3 extends over 14 amino acids. V was shortened by 6 bases and J by 4 bases, with 15 bases between the two germline ends. The V gene's germline CDR1 is MDHEN and CDR2 SYDVKM. Full variable domain (outside the CDR3, taken from reference TRBV28 and TRBJ2-5): DVKVTQSSRYLVKRTGEKVFLECVQDMDHENMFWYRQDPGLGLRLIYFSYDVKMKEKGDIPEGYSVSREKKERFSLILESASTNQTSMYLCASSPGEGRETQYFGPGTRLLVL.

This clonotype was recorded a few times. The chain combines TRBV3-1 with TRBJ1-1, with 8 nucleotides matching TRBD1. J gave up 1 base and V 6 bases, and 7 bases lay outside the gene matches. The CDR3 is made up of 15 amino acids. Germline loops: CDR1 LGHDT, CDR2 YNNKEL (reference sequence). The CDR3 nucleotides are TGTGCCAGCAGACACCGGGACAGGCCGAACACTGAAGCTTTCTTT. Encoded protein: CASRHRDRPNTEAFF.